A selection of T cell receptor beta chains follows, all from one sample in a study of cytomegalovirus exposure and HLA in healthy donors. Measured with immunoSEQ multiplex PCR; TCRdb has only the in-frame clones, and not every one. The record lists roughly 120,000 clones, of which the ten most abundant hold roughly 3.5%. The material sequenced was PBMCs. The receptors come from a man younger than 35 in good health and CMV-seronegative. The CDR3 runs from the conserved cysteine through the conserved F or W. Each record gives: V gene, J gene, D gene, CDR3 DNA, CDR3 protein. A D gene is named only where the DNA matches it firmly.

TRBV6-4	TRBJ2-3	NA	TGTGCCAGCAGTGACTCTTTGGCTTCTAGCACAGATACGCAGTATTTT	CASSDSLASSTDTQYF
TRBV27	TRBJ2-1	NA	TGTGCCAGCAGTCCGTGGGGACTCTACAATGAGCAGTTCTTC	CASSPWGLYNEQFF
TRBV30	TRBJ2-7	TRBD1	TGTGCCTGGAGTAAGGGGCAGGGGGACTACGAGCAGTACTTC	CAWSKGQGDYEQYF
TRBV19	TRBJ1-1	NA	TGTGCCAGTAGTCGGCAGGGAGGGCTGAACACTGAAGCTTTCTTT	CASSRQGGLNTEAFF
TRBV11-3	TRBJ2-5	TRBD2	TGTGCCAGCAGCTCGAGCGGGACTGAGACCCAGTACTTC	CASSSSGTETQYF
TRBV27	TRBJ2-2	NA	TGTGCCAGCAGTTTTGGAGCGGGCACCGGGGAGCTGTTTTTT	CASSFGAGTGELFF
TRBV2	TRBJ2-1	TRBD1	TGTGCCAGCGTGGCCAAGACAGGGATCGATGAGCAGTTCTTC	CASVAKTGIDEQFF
TRBV10-3	TRBJ2-5	NA	TGTGCCATCAGTGAGAGGGGCAGGTCGTGGGGGGAAGAGACCCAGTACTTC	CAISERGRSWGEETQYF
TRBV21-1	TRBJ2-3	NA	TGTGCCAGCAGCAAATTAATCCCCCGACTAGCGGGGAAACATACGCAGTATTTT	CASSKLIPRLAGKHTQYF
TRBV5-6	TRBJ2-1	NA	TGTGCCAGCACCTTAGGGGGCTACAATGAGCAGTTCTTC	CASTLGGYNEQFF
TRBV18	TRBJ1-1	NA	TGTGCCAGCTCATCCCAGGGCAATACTGAAGCTTTCTTT	CASSSQGNTEAFF
TRBV11-2	TRBJ2-7	NA	TGTGCCAGCAGCGTCGGTTCCTACGAGCAGTACTTC	CASSVGSYEQYF